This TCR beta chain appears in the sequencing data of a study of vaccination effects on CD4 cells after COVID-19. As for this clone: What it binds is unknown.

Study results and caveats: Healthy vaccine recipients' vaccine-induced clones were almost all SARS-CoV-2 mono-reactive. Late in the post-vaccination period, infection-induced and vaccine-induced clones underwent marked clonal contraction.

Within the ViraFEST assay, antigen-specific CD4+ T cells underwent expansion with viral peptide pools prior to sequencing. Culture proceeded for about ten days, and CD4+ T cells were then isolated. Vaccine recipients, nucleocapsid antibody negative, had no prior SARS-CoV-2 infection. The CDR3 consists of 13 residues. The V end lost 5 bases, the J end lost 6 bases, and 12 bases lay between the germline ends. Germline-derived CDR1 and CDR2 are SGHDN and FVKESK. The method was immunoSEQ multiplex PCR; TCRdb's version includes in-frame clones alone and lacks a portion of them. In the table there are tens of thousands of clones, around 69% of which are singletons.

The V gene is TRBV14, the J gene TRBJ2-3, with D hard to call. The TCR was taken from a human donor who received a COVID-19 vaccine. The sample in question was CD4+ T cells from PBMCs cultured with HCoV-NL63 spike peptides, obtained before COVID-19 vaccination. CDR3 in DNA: TGTGCCAGCAGCTTAGACCCCAGGGATACGCAGTATTTT. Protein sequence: CASSLDPRDTQYF.